The clone carrying this T cell receptor beta chain came up many times. Its cognate antigen is unknown. With 10-nucleotide random UMIs included, cDNA was synthesized by 5'RACE. A single record per CDR3 protein comes from TCRdb applying MiXCR to the 5' RACE reads. Of about 16,000 distinct CDR3 sequences listed, less than 25% were seen once; the top ten hold roughly 23%. The CDR3 has 13 residues. Germline CDR1 is DFQATT and CDR2 is SNEGSKA (reference sequence). This entry is derived from a study of neurological immune-mediated disorders. The study, taken as a whole, reports: CDR3 amino acid sequences found in expanded clones were never shared across subjects, suggesting private repertoires in all groups.

For the unsorted libraries, 2 million PBMCs stored at -80 C served as input. This rearrangement joins TRBV20-1 to TRBJ2-5; 9 nucleotides align to TRBD2. The origin of this receptor is a man in his fifties or sixties in good health. Sequencing input: PBMCs. CDR3 DNA: TGCTGCCGGGCGGGAGGGCCGGGAGAGACCCAGTACTTC. Translating it yields CCRAGGPGETQYF.